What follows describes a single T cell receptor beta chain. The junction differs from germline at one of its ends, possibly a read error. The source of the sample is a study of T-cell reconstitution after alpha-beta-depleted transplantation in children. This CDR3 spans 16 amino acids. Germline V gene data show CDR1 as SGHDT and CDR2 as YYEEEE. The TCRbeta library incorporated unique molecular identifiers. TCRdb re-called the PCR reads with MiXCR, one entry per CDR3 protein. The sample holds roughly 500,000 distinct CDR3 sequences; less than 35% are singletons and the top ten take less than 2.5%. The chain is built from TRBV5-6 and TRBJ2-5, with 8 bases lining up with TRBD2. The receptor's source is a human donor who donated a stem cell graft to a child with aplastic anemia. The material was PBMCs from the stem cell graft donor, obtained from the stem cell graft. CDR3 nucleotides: TGTGCCAGCGGCTTGGAACTAGCGGCACTGCAAGAGACCCAGTACTTC. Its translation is CASGLELAALQETQYF.